Reported below is one T cell receptor beta chain. No cognate antigen has been identified for it. Nothing much larger sits one base from this clone, and base qualities are not available. Patients with autoimmune disease history or receiving systemic immunosuppression were excluded from the trial. Peripheral blood for TCR sequencing was drawn from every dose cohort at baseline, at cycle 4 day 1 and at cycle 7 day 1. Samples were obtained from an open-label, multicenter, first-in-human phase I dose-escalation trial of ivuxolimab. The trial enrolled adults with locally advanced or metastatic head and neck squamous cell, hepatocellular, melanoma or renal cell carcinoma. CD4+ and CD8+ T cells were sorted separately from peripheral blood before TCR sequencing. Genomic DNA was extracted from sorted cells for sequencing of the TCRbeta CDR3 region. The immunoSEQ Assay was used for sequencing of TCRbeta CDR3 regions. The table comes from immuneACCESS by way of TCRdb, which keeps in-frame sequences with V and J called. Part of the clones is missing from these tables; in studies checked, under half for an unresolved V gene and the rest for unknown reasons. Within this sample are 36,000 or so clones, with about 80% of them counted one time only. The top ten clones comprise 20% to 25% of the sample.

The data were taken from a study of OX40 agonist ivuxolimab in advanced cancers. Study-wide context: The costimulatory receptor OX40 (CD134) was targeted by ivuxolimab, a fully human IgG2 agonistic monoclonal antibody. Intravenous ivuxolimab was administered to patients every 2 weeks at six dose levels: 0.01, 0.1, 0.3, 1.5, 3 and 10 mg/kg. Of the roughly 51 patients in dose escalation, about 20 had hepatocellular carcinoma, approximately 15 had melanoma, 9 had renal cell carcinoma and 9 had head and neck cancer. In the dose-escalation cohort, 75% to 90% of patients were male, and the mean age was roughly 56 years with a range of roughly 23 to 79. Patients were allowed to have had prior anti-PD-1, anti-PD-L1 or anti-CTLA-4 therapy, and approximately 39% of the dose-escalation patients had been treated with checkpoint inhibitors. Partial responses occurred in three dose-escalation patients: two with cutaneous melanoma and one with hepatocellular carcinoma. Peripheral TCRbeta sequencing aimed to test whether ivuxolimab altered TCR sequence diversity and caused clonal T-cell expansion. The paper covers the monotherapy dose-escalation part of the phase I ivuxolimab trial, which included N of about 50 patients. Here is what the overall study found, with its caveats: In the 0.1-3.0 mg/kg groups, partial responders had among the lowest normalized peripheral clonal expansion, particularly in CD8+ T cells. After ivuxolimab, CD8+ T cells had more expanded clones than CD4+ T cells on average. Antigen specificity was not determined for the clonally expanded peripheral T cells. Low levels of normalized T-cell clonal expansion were also shown by some nonresponding patients. At doses of 0.1 to 3.0 mg/kg, clonal expansion of both CD4+ and CD8+ T cells in blood was seen between baseline and week 6.

Trimming accounts for 4 bases at V and 8 bases at J, while the number of junction bases matched to no gene is 17. The germline V gene sets CDR1 to SGDLS and CDR2 to YYNGEE. Including the terminal cysteine and phenylalanine, the CDR3 comprises 16 residues. Only the CDR3 DNA is retained, 48 bases long and in frame from the first base. The sample was CD4+ or CD8+ T cells sorted from blood, taken in a trial of the OX40 agonist ivuxolimab. The sequence derives from an adult with an advanced solid tumor such as melanoma, head and neck, liver or kidney cancer. Recombination joined TRBV9 with TRBJ1-2; 7 bases in between match TRBD1. Here the CDR3 is given as CASSRTGTEAVLGYTF. Here is the DNA: TGTGCCAGCAGCAGAACCGGGACAGAGGCTGTTCTGGGCTACACCTTC. This CDR3, with the reference TRBV9 and TRBJ1-2 proteins standing in past its ends, gives the full variable domain DSGVTQTPKHLITATGQRVTLRCSPRSGDLSVYWYQQSLDQGLQFLIQYYNGEERAKGNILERFSAQQFPDLHSELNLSSLELGDSALYFCASSRTGTEAVLGYTFGSGTRLTVV.